The 26 T cell receptor beta chains in this list originate from one sample, sequenced in a study of post-analysis software for immune sequencing data. Broader study findings: Five or six TRBV segments were more frequent in patients than controls; TRBV5-6, TRBV5-1 and TRBV20-1 belonged to this group.

These receptors' antigens are unknown. Unique-molecular-identifier-tagged TCR beta cDNA libraries were used. A single record per CDR3 protein comes from TCRdb applying MiXCR to the PCR reads. Among 650,000 to 850,000 distinct CDR3 sequences listed, 53% were seen once. Material: blood. The source is a girl aged 5-17 years with multiple sclerosis.

The chain employs TRBV4-1 and TRBJ2-7; 12 positions agree with TRBD2. Losses at the gene ends were 5 bases for V and 2 bases for J; bases not matched to a gene: 7. CDR3 size: 16 residues. Germline V gives CDR1 MGHRA, CDR2 YSYEKL. In nucleotides, the CDR3 is TGCGCCAGCAGCTCCCGACTAGCGGGAGCCACCTACGAGCAGTACTTC. Protein sequence: CASSSRLAGATYEQYF.

This chain joins TRBV29-1 and TRBJ2-3, with 7 nucleotides matching TRBD2. V trimming: 4 bases; J trimming: 0 bases; junction bases outside the gene matches: 10. CDR1 is SQVTM, CDR2 ANQGSEA, per germline. CDR3 length: 16 residues. The CDR3 reads CSVAGYTSASTDTQYF. The CDR3 DNA reads as TGCAGCGTTGCGGGGTATACTAGCGCGAGCACAGATACGCAGTATTTT.

The chain links TRBV20-1 to TRBJ2-7, with a possible D match to TRBD1 (6 bases). The CDR3 loop spans 14 amino acids. Trimming stripped 3 bases from V and 2 bases from J, with 14 bases between. CDR1 is DFQATT, CDR2 SNEGSKA, per germline (reference sequence). Written as DNA, the CDR3 is TGCAGTGCTAGTTTCTGGCAGGGGACCTACGAGCAGTACTTC. Protein sequence: CSASFWQGTYEQYF.

In DNA form, the CDR3 reads TGCAGTGCTAAGTCTGCCCTACGTGGCACAGATACGCAGTATTTT. It encodes CSAKSALRGTDTQYF. The rearrangement links TRBV20-1 to TRBJ2-3; D is undetermined. V was clipped by 4 bases and J by 1 base, with 15 bases between them. CDR3 length equals 15 residues. The germline CDR1 and CDR2 sequences are DFQATT and SNEGSKA (reference sequence).

This sequence joins TRBV12-3 or TRBV12-4 and TRBJ2-7; 14 nucleotides match TRBD2. V was pared by 5 bases and J by 7 bases, with 10 bases of the junction left unmatched. The CDR3 consists of 16 residues. This CDR3 reads CASSPGLAGAYNEQYF. DNA of the CDR3: TGTGCCAGCAGTCCGGGACTAGCGGGAGCGTACAATGAGCAGTACTTC.

This chain joins TRBV2 and TRBJ2-4; D unclear. TRBJ2-5 matches the DNA end more closely, so the J call is doubtful. The CDR3 sequence is 14 residues long. CDR1 and CDR2 (germline): SNHLY, FYNNEI. CDR3 coding DNA: TGTGCCAGCAACTCTCACAACGGACAAGAGACCCAGTACTTC. It yields the protein CASNSHNGQETQYF.

The chain employs TRBV20-1 and TRBJ1-6; D not certain. This CDR3 region has 15 residues. From germline, CDR1 is DFQATT and CDR2 SNEGSKA (reference sequence). Deletions cut 6 bases from V and 4 bases from J, with 16 bases between. The CDR3 reads CSAKQPSPYNSPLHF. The DNA for the CDR3 is TGCAGTGCGAAACAGCCCTCGCCTTATAATTCACCCCTCCACTTT.

The chain is built from TRBV7-9 and TRBJ2-3; D remains unclear. CDR1 SEHNR and CDR2 FQNEAQ come from the germline V gene (reference sequence). The CDR3 runs to 14 residues. V lost 4 bases and J 1 base, leaving 9 bases between the germline ends. The CDR3 nucleotides read TGTGCCAGCAGCTCACCCCTTCGCACAGATACGCAGTATTTT. Translating it yields CASSSPLRTDTQYF.

V usage is TRBV5-1 and J usage is TRBJ2-7, with D possibly matching TRBD1 (5 bases). This CDR3 region has 14 residues. The germline V and J ends were trimmed by 4 bases and 2 bases, with 13 bases remaining between them. CDR1 SGHRS and CDR2 YFSETQ come from the germline V gene. The CDR3 region has the DNA TGCGCCAGCAGCAAGTACAGGCTGACCTACGAGCAGTACTTC. The encoded protein is CASSKYRLTYEQYF.

This clonotype turned up a few times. CDR3 sequence: CASSLISAGVRNEQFF. CDR3 coding DNA: TGTGCCAGCAGCTTAATCAGCGCTGGGGTGAGGAATGAGCAGTTCTTC. This chain joins TRBV7-2 and TRBJ2-1; D is ambiguous. The CDR3 has 16 amino acids. Trimming stripped 2 bases from V and 7 bases from J, with 18 bases between. CDR1 SGHTA and CDR2 FQGNSA come from the germline V gene.

The chain has TRBV20-1 and TRBJ2-5; unclear D gene. Germline values: CDR1 DFQATT, CDR2 SNEGSKA (reference sequence). The CDR3 contains 14 residues. The V end lost 0 bases, the J end lost 1 base, and 9 bases lay between the germline ends. The CDR3 DNA follows: TGCAGTGCTAGAGATGATCCCAGCCAAGAGACCCAGTACTTC. Translating gives CSARDDPSQETQYF.

There are a few counts of this clonotype. The chain combines TRBV20-1 with TRBJ2-1, with 7 bases lining up with TRBD2. Trimming at V came to 0 bases and at J to 3 bases, leaving 5 bases not matched to a gene. This CDR3 contains 15 residues. The V gene's germline CDR1 is DFQATT and CDR2 SNEGSKA (reference sequence). The DNA of the CDR3 is TGCAGTGCTAGAGATACGAGCGGGGTCTACAATGAGCAGTTCTTC. Protein: CSARDTSGVYNEQFF.

This chain connects TRBV27 to TRBJ2-1; D is ambiguous. Germline values: CDR1 MNHEY, CDR2 SMNVEV (reference sequence). V lost 1 base and J 5 bases, leaving 9 bases between the germline ends. This CDR3 has 14 amino acids. DNA of the CDR3: TGTGCCAGCAGTTTATTTTCAGGCCACAATGAGCAGTTCTTC. As protein: CASSLFSGHNEQFF.

Only a few counts were recorded for this clonotype. The J gene is TRBJ2-6, the V gene TRBV20-1; D possibly matches TRBD1 or TRBD2 (7 bases each). Germline V gene sequence: CDR1 DFQATT, CDR2 SNEGSKA (reference sequence). There are 14 residues in the CDR3. CDR3: CSATGRGGANVLTF. CDR3 nucleotides: TGCAGCGCGACAGGGCGGGGGGGGGCCAACGTCCTGACTTTC.

The chain employs TRBV6-5 and TRBJ2-5; D call uncertain. Germline V gives CDR1 MNHEY, CDR2 SVGAGI. Trimming left V 7 bases short and J 4 bases short, with 19 bases between. This CDR3 contains 15 residues. CDR3 nucleotide sequence: TGTGCCAGCAATCCACCGGGCCCTCATGGAGAGACCCAGTACTTC. Protein: CASNPPGPHGETQYF.

The count of this clonotype is one. This rearrangement joins TRBV12-3 or TRBV12-4 to TRBJ2-3; TRBD1 aligns across 7 bases. Trimming removed 6 bases from V and 6 bases from J; junction bases left unmatched: 9. The CDR3 is 14 residues long. This CDR3 reads CASSSRQGEDTQYF. The CDR3 DNA sequence: TGTGCCAGCAGCTCTCGACAGGGAGAGGATACGCAGTATTTT.

V gene TRBV15 combines with J gene TRBJ1-2; possible D gene TRBD1, 6 bases. The CDR3 covers 13 residues. V was clipped by 1 base and J by 8 bases, with 11 bases between them. Per germline, CDR1 LNHNV and CDR2 YYDKDF (reference sequence). CDR3: CATSRAGAGGYTF. CDR3 coding DNA: TGTGCCACCAGCAGAGCAGGGGCTGGGGGCTACACCTTC.

This clonotype was found many times. The gene calls are TRBV3-1 and TRBJ2-5; maybe TRBD1 (6 bases). CDR3 length: 16 residues. From germline, CDR1 is LGHDT and CDR2 YNNKEL (reference sequence). V shed 7 bases and J shed 5 bases, with 23 bases lying between them. The CDR3 loop is CASNPTGPGAFETQYF. The CDR3 nucleotides read TGTGCCAGCAACCCTACGGGGCCAGGGGCTTTCGAGACCCAGTACTTC.

This sequence joins TRBV14 and TRBJ2-2, with 9 bases fitting TRBD1. The J segment lost 2 bases and the V segment lost 3 bases, leaving 4 bases of the junction unmatched. In germline, CDR1 is SGHDN, CDR2 FVKESK. The CDR3 is 16 amino acids. The CDR3 loop reads CASSQWGQGNTGELFF. The CDR3 DNA sequence: TGTGCCAGCAGCCAGTGGGGACAGGGTAACACCGGGGAGCTGTTTTTT.

The chain couples TRBV5-1 to TRBJ2-5; TRBD2 matches at 10 bases. The CDR3 spans 16 residues. V lost 4 bases, J lost 3 bases, and 9 bases stayed unmatched. Germline CDR1 is SGHRS and CDR2 is YFSETQ. The CDR3 coding sequence is TGCGCCAGCAGCCCAAAAGCGGGGGGGATGGAAGAGACCCAGTACTTC. Residues: CASSPKAGGMEETQYF.

This clonotype appeared once. The chain joins TRBV20-1 to TRBJ2-7; the D call may be TRBD1 or TRBD2 (6 bases each). The better agreement between TRBJ2-5 and the DNA end casts doubt on the J call. The CDR3 covers 14 residues. Germline values: CDR1 DFQATT, CDR2 SNEGSKA (reference sequence). The CDR3 region has the DNA TGCAGTGCCGGGGCAGAGGGGGGAGAAGAGACCCAGTACTTC. Its translation: CSAGAEGGEETQYF.

This chain joins TRBV15 and TRBJ2-1; 9 bases agree with TRBD2. The CDR3 consists of 15 residues. Germline V lookup: CDR1 LNHNV, CDR2 YYDKDF (reference sequence). The V segment lost 4 bases and the J segment 2 bases; nucleotides outside the gene matches: 3. CDR3 amino acids: CATSIGGRAYNEQFF. The CDR3 DNA follows: TGTGCCACCAGCATTGGCGGGAGGGCCTACAATGAGCAGTTCTTC.

This clonotype was recorded a few times. V is TRBV2 and J is TRBJ2-7; D is undetermined. The V gene's germline CDR1 is SNHLY and CDR2 FYNNEI. V was trimmed by 5 bases and J by 0 bases, leaving 8 bases between them. This CDR3 spans 13 amino acids. The CDR3 sequence: CASSRASSYEQYF. In nucleotides, the CDR3 is TGTGCCAGCAGTCGGGCCTCCTCCTACGAGCAGTACTTC.

V usage is TRBV13 and J usage is TRBJ2-4, with 7 positions matching TRBD2. The DNA end is a closer match to TRBJ2-7, so the J assignment may be wrong. Germline CDR1 and CDR2: PRHDT and FYEKMQ (reference sequence). This CDR3 is built from 14 residues. DNA of the CDR3: TGTGCCAGCAGCGCCGGTCTAGCGGCGTACGAGCAGTACTTC. This translates into CASSAGLAAYEQYF.

The chain has TRBV27 and TRBJ1-5, with TRBD1 as a possible D gene (6 bases). The CDR3 has 18 residues. The germline gives CDR1 MNHEY, CDR2 SMNVEV (reference sequence). Trimming cost V 3 bases and J 3 bases, with 21 bases left between them. The CDR3 spells CASSFRGAVGADNQPQHF. The CDR3 DNA reads as TGTGCCAGCAGTTTTAGGGGGGCGGTGGGGGCGGACAATCAGCCCCAGCATTTT.

The rearrangement uses TRBV7-9 and TRBJ1-2; TRBD1 agrees at 8 bases. V trimming: 4 bases; J trimming: 2 bases; junction bases outside the gene matches: 12. The V gene's germline CDR1 is SEHNR and CDR2 FQNEAQ (reference sequence). CDR3 length: 17 amino acids. In DNA, the CDR3 is TGTGCCAGCAGCTCGAACTTAAGACAGGGGATGAACTATGGCTACACCTTC. Amino acid sequence: CASSSNLRQGMNYGYTF.